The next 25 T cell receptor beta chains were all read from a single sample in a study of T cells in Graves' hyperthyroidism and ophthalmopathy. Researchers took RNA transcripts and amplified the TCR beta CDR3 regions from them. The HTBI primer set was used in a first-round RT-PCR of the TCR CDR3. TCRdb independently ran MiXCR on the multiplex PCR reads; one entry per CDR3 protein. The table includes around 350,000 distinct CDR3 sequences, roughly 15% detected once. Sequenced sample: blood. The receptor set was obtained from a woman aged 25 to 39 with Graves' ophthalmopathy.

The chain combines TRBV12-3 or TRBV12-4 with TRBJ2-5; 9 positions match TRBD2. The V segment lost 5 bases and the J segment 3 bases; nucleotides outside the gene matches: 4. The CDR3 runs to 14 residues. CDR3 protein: CASSRLAAKETQYF. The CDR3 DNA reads TGTGCCAGCAGTAGACTAGCGGCAAAAGAGACCCAGTACTTC.

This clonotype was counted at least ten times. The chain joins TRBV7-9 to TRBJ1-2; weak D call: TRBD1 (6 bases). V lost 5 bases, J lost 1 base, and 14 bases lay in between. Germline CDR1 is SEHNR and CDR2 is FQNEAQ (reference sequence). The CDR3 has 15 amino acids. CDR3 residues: CASSLVGQINYGYTF. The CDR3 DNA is TGTGCCAGCAGCCTAGTCGGACAGATTAACTATGGCTACACCTTC. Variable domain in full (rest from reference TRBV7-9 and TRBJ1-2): DTGVSQNPRHKITKRGQNVTFRCDPISEHNRLYWYRQTLGQGPEFLTYFQNEAQLEKSRLLSDRFSAERPKGSFSTLEIQRTEQGDSAMYLCASSLVGQINYGYTFGSGTRLTVV.

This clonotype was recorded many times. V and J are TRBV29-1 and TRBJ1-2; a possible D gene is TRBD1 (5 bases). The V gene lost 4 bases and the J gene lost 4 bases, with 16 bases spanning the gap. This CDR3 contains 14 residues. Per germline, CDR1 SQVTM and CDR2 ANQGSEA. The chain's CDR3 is CSVVFTAQGYGYTF. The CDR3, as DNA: TGCAGCGTTGTATTCACAGCGCAGGGCTATGGCTACACCTTC.

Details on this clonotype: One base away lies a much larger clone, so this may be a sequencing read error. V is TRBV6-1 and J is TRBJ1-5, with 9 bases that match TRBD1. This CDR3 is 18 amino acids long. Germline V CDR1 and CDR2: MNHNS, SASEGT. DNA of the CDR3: TGTGACAGCAGTGAAGCAGTGCGGACAGGGGTAAACAATCAGCCCCAGCATTTT. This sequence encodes CDSSEAVRTGVNNQPQHF.

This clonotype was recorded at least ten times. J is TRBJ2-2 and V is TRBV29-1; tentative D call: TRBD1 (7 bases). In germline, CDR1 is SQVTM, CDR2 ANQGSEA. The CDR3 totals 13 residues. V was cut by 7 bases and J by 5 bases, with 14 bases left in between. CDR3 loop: CSALPGGTGELFF. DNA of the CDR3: TGCAGCGCACTACCAGGGGGGACCGGGGAGCTGTTTTTT.

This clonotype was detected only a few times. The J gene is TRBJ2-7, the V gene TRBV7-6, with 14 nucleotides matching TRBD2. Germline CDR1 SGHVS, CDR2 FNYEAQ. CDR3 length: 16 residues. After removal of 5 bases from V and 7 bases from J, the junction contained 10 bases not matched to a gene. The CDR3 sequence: CASSPTSGGGHKEQYF. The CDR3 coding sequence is TGTGCCAGCAGCCCGACTAGCGGGGGGGGCCATAAGGAGCAGTACTTC.

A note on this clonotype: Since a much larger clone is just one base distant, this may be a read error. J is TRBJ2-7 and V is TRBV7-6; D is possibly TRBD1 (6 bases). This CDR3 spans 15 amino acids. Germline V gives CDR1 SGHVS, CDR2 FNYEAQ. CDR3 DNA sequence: TGTGCCGGCAGCCGCAACAGGGAATTGGGTTACGAGCAGTACTTC. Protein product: CAGSRNRELGYEQYF. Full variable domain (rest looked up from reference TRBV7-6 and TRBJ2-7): GAGVSQSPRYKVTKRGQDVALRCDPISGHVSLYWYRQALGQGPEFLTYFNYEAQQDKSGLPNDRFSAERPEGSISTLTIQRTEQRDSAMYRCAGSRNRELGYEQYFGPGTRLTVT.

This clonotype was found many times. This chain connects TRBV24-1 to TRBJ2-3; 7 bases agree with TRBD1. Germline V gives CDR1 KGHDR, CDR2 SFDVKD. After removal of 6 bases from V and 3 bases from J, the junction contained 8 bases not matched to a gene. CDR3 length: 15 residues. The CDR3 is CATSHIQGSTDTQYF. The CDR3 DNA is TGTGCCACCAGTCATATACAGGGGAGTACAGATACGCAGTATTTT.

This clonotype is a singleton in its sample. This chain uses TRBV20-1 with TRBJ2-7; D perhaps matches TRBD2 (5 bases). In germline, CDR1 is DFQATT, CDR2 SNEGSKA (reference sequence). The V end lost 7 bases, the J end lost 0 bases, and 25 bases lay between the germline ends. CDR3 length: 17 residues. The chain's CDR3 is CSVISLGVGYSSYEQYF. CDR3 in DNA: TGCAGTGTAATTTCCCTCGGGGTCGGGTATAGCTCCTACGAGCAGTACTTC.

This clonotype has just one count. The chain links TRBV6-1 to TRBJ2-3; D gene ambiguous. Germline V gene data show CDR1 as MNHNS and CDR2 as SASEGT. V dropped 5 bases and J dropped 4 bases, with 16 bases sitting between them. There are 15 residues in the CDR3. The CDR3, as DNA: TGTGCCAGCAGTCGGTTAAGAAACAAGGCAGATACGCAGTATTTT. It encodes CASSRLRNKADTQYF.

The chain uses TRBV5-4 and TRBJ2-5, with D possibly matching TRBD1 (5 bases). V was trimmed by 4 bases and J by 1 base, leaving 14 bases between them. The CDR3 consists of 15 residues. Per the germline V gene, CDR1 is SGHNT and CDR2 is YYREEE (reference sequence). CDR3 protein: CASSTQRQFQETQYF. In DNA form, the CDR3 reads TGTGCCAGCAGCACACAGAGACAGTTCCAAGAGACCCAGTACTTC.

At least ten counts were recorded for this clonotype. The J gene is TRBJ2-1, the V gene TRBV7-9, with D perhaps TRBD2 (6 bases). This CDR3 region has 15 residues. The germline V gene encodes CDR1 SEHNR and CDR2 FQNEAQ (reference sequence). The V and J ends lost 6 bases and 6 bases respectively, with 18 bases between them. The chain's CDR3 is CASRFRAGPVNEQFF. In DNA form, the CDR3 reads TGTGCCAGCAGGTTTCGTGCGGGACCGGTCAATGAGCAGTTCTTC. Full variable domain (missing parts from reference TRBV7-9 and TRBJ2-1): DTGVSQNPRHKITKRGQNVTFRCDPISEHNRLYWYRQTLGQGPEFLTYFQNEAQLEKSRLLSDRFSAERPKGSFSTLEIQRTEQGDSAMYLCASRFRAGPVNEQFFGPGTRLTVL.

CDR3 amino acids: CASSVAVIAGTGELFF. CDR3 nucleotides: TGTGCCAGCAGCGTAGCGGTAATAGCGGGCACCGGGGAGCTGTTTTTT. The chain uses TRBV9 and TRBJ2-2; 7 bases map to TRBD2. The germline V gene has CDR1 SGDLS and CDR2 YYNGEE. The CDR3 consists of 16 residues. V was pared by 0 bases and J by 4 bases, with 6 bases of the junction left unmatched.

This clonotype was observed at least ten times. The CDR3 reads CAWGKGAVDNEQFF. The CDR3 DNA sequence: TGTGCCTGGGGAAAGGGGGCTGTAGACAATGAGCAGTTCTTC. The chain carries TRBV30 and TRBJ2-1; TRBD1 matches at 7 bases. V shed 5 bases and J 5 bases; nucleotides not matched to a gene: 9. The germline CDR1 and CDR2 sequences are GTSNPN and SVGIG (reference sequence). This CDR3 is 14 amino acids long.

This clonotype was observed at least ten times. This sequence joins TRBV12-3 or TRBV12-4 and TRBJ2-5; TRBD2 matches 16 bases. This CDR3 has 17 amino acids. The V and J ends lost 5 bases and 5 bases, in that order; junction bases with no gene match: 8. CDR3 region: CASSPGTSGGAMETQYF. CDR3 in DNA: TGTGCCAGCAGTCCGGGGACTAGCGGGGGGGCGATGGAGACCCAGTACTTC.

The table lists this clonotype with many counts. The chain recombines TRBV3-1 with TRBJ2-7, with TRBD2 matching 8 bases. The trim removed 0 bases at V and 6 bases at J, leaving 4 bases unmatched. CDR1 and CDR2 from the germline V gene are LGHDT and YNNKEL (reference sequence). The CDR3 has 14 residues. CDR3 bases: TGTGCCAGCAGCCAAGAAGTGGCGGGGGGCGAGCAGTACTTC. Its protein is CASSQEVAGGEQYF.

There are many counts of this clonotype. The CDR3 region has the DNA TGTGCCTGGAGTGGAAGGTTCTATGGCTACACCTTC. Amino acid sequence: CAWSGRFYGYTF. V and J are TRBV30 and TRBJ1-2; D is uncertain. V was cut by 1 base and J by 4 bases, with 7 bases left in between. This CDR3 region has 12 residues. CDR1 GTSNPN and CDR2 SVGIG come from the germline V gene (reference sequence). The whole variable domain, filled in from reference TRBV30 and TRBJ1-2, reads SQTIHQWPATLVQPVGSPLSLECTVEGTSNPNLYWYRQAAGRGLQLLFYSVGIGQISSEVPQNLSASRPQDRQFILSSKKLLLSDSGFYLCAWSGRFYGYTFGSGTRLTVV.

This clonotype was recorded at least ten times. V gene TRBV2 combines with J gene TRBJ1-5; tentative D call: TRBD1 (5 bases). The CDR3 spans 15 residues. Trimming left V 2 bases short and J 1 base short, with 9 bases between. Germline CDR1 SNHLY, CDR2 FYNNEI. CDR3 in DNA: TGTGCCAGCAGTGAAAGCGGGGACAGCAATCAGCCCCAGCATTTT. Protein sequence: CASSESGDSNQPQHF.

The DNA of the CDR3 is TGCGCCAGCGAGGACAGTCCGGGATCACCCCTCCACTTT. Protein: CASEDSPGSPLHF. The chain links TRBV10-2 to TRBJ1-6; D perhaps matches TRBD1 (6 bases). The CDR3 spans 13 residues. Germline CDR1 reads WSHSY; CDR2 reads SAAADI. V was trimmed by 8 bases and J by 10 bases, leaving 15 bases between them.

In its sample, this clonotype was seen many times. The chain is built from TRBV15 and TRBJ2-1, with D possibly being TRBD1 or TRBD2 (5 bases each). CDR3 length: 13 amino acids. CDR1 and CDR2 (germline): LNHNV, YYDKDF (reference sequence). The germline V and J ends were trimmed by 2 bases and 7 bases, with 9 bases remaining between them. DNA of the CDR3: TGTGCCACCAGCAGACAGTGGGGGAATGAGCAGTTCTTC. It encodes CATSRQWGNEQFF.

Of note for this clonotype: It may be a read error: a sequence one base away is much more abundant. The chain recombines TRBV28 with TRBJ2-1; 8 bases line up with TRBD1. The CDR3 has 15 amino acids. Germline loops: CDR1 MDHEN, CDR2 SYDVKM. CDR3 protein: CVSSKTGVVYNEQFF. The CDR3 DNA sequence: TGTGTCAGCAGCAAGACAGGGGTTGTCTACAATGAGCAGTTCTTC. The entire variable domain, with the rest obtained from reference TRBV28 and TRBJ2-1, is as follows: DVKVTQSSRYLVKRTGEKVFLECVQDMDHENMFWYRQDPGLGLRLIYFSYDVKMKEKGDIPEGYSVSREKKERFSLILESASTNQTSMYLCVSSKTGVVYNEQFFGPGTRLTVL.

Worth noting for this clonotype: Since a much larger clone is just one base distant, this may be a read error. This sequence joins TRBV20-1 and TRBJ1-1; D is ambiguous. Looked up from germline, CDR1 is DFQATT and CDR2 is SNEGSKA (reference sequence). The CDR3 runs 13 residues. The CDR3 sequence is CSARETANTAAFF. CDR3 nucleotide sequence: TGCAGTGCTAGAGAAACAGCGAACACTGCAGCTTTCTTT.

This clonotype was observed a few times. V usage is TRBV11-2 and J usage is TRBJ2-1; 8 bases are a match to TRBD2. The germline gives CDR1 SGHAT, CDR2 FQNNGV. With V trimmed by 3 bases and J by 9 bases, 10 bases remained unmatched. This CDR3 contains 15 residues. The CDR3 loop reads CASSFQAGEFGEQFF. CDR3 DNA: TGTGCCAGCAGCTTTCAAGCGGGAGAGTTCGGTGAGCAGTTCTTC.

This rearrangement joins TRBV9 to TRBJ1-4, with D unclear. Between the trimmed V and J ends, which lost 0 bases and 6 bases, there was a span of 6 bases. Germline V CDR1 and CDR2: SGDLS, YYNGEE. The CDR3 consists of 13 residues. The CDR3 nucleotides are TGTGCCAGCAGCGTAGGACATGATGAAAAACTGTTTTTT. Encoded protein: CASSVGHDEKLFF. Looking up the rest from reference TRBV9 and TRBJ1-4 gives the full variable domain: DSGVTQTPKHLITATGQRVTLRCSPRSGDLSVYWYQQSLDQGLQFLIQYYNGEERAKGNILERFSAQQFPDLHSELNLSSLELGDSALYFCASSVGHDEKLFFGSGTQLSVL.

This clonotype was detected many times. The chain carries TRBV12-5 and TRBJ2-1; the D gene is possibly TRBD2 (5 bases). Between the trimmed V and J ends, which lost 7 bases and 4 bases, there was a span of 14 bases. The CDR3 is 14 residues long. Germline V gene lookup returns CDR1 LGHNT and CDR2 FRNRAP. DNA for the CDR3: TGTGCTAGTGCCACCCCCGGGAAATACAATGAGCAGTTCTTC. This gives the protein CASATPGKYNEQFF.